The entry that follows covers one T cell receptor (beta chain) sequence. No antigen is known for it. Base qualities are missing; no much larger clone stands one base away. The data belong to a study of cytomegalovirus exposure and HLA in healthy donors (dated by TCRdb to 2016 to 2017). Regarding the complete study: A later analysis indicated that the 120 or so validation repertoires were generated on the platform also employed for the roughly 720 repertoires of the first cohort. The study aimed to test whether signatures of past pathogen exposure could be identified by cataloging public T cell receptors. A separate validation cohort of about 110 different subjects was used in addition to the roughly 670-subject first cohort. High-throughput TCR immunosequencing, statistical association of individual TCRs with disease status, and machine learning were combined to predict cytomegalovirus infection status. Points the paper makes about the study in general: In a later analysis, TCRs clustered in the first cohort were found to also tend to co-occur in the roughly 130 validation repertoires, with approximately 95% of cluster scores above 0. In vitro tests confirmed that a few of the cytomegalovirus-associated TCR beta chains recognize cytomegalovirus antigens. It was suggested by the authors that the approach could potentially be generalized to other disease states and immunological phenotypes. Most TCR sequences were observed very rarely across donors, whereas some public TCRs were present in many individuals. Cytomegalovirus status was reported to be diagnosed by the classifier with high specificity and sensitivity in both the original and validation cohorts. The study gave a list of under 200 TCR beta chains associated with cytomegalovirus. A later analysis lacked HLA typing for the validation cohort, so it scored co-occurrence in that cohort across all 110 or so repertoires.

Library generation was performed with the immunoSEQ multiplex PCR assay. Turning to the authors' computational methods: A statistical classification framework was built to diagnose cytomegalovirus status from the catalog of TCR beta chain sequences. TCRdb retrieved this table from immuneACCESS and kept in-frame rearrangements only. Not all clones are present; in checked studies, unresolved V genes account for under half, and no reason is known for the remainder. V and J calls and clone size are copied from that table; D and trimming were computed from the DNA. This sample is represented by 250,000 to 350,000 clones; about nine tenths of them were singletons. The top ten clones comprise over 0.8% of the sample. Donors formed part of the validation cohort, which comprised over a hundred subjects and was distinct from the first cohort of fewer than 750 subjects. The clonotype originates from a woman aged 18-29 years in good health and CMV-seronegative. The sequencing input was PBMCs.

The nucleotides read TGTGCCACCAGCAGAGTCGGCGGGGAGCAGTACTTC. Its protein product is CATSRVGGEQYF. The receptor chain draws on TRBV15 and TRBJ2-7; tentative D gene TRBD2, with 5 bases matching. Reading from cysteine to phenylalanine, the CDR3 counts 12 amino acids. The CDR3 DNA has 36 bases and is translated from base 1. A distance of 8 bases separates the germline ends of V and J, which lose 1 base and 7 bases respectively. CDR1 LNHNV and CDR2 YYDKDF are derived from the germline V gene (reference sequence).